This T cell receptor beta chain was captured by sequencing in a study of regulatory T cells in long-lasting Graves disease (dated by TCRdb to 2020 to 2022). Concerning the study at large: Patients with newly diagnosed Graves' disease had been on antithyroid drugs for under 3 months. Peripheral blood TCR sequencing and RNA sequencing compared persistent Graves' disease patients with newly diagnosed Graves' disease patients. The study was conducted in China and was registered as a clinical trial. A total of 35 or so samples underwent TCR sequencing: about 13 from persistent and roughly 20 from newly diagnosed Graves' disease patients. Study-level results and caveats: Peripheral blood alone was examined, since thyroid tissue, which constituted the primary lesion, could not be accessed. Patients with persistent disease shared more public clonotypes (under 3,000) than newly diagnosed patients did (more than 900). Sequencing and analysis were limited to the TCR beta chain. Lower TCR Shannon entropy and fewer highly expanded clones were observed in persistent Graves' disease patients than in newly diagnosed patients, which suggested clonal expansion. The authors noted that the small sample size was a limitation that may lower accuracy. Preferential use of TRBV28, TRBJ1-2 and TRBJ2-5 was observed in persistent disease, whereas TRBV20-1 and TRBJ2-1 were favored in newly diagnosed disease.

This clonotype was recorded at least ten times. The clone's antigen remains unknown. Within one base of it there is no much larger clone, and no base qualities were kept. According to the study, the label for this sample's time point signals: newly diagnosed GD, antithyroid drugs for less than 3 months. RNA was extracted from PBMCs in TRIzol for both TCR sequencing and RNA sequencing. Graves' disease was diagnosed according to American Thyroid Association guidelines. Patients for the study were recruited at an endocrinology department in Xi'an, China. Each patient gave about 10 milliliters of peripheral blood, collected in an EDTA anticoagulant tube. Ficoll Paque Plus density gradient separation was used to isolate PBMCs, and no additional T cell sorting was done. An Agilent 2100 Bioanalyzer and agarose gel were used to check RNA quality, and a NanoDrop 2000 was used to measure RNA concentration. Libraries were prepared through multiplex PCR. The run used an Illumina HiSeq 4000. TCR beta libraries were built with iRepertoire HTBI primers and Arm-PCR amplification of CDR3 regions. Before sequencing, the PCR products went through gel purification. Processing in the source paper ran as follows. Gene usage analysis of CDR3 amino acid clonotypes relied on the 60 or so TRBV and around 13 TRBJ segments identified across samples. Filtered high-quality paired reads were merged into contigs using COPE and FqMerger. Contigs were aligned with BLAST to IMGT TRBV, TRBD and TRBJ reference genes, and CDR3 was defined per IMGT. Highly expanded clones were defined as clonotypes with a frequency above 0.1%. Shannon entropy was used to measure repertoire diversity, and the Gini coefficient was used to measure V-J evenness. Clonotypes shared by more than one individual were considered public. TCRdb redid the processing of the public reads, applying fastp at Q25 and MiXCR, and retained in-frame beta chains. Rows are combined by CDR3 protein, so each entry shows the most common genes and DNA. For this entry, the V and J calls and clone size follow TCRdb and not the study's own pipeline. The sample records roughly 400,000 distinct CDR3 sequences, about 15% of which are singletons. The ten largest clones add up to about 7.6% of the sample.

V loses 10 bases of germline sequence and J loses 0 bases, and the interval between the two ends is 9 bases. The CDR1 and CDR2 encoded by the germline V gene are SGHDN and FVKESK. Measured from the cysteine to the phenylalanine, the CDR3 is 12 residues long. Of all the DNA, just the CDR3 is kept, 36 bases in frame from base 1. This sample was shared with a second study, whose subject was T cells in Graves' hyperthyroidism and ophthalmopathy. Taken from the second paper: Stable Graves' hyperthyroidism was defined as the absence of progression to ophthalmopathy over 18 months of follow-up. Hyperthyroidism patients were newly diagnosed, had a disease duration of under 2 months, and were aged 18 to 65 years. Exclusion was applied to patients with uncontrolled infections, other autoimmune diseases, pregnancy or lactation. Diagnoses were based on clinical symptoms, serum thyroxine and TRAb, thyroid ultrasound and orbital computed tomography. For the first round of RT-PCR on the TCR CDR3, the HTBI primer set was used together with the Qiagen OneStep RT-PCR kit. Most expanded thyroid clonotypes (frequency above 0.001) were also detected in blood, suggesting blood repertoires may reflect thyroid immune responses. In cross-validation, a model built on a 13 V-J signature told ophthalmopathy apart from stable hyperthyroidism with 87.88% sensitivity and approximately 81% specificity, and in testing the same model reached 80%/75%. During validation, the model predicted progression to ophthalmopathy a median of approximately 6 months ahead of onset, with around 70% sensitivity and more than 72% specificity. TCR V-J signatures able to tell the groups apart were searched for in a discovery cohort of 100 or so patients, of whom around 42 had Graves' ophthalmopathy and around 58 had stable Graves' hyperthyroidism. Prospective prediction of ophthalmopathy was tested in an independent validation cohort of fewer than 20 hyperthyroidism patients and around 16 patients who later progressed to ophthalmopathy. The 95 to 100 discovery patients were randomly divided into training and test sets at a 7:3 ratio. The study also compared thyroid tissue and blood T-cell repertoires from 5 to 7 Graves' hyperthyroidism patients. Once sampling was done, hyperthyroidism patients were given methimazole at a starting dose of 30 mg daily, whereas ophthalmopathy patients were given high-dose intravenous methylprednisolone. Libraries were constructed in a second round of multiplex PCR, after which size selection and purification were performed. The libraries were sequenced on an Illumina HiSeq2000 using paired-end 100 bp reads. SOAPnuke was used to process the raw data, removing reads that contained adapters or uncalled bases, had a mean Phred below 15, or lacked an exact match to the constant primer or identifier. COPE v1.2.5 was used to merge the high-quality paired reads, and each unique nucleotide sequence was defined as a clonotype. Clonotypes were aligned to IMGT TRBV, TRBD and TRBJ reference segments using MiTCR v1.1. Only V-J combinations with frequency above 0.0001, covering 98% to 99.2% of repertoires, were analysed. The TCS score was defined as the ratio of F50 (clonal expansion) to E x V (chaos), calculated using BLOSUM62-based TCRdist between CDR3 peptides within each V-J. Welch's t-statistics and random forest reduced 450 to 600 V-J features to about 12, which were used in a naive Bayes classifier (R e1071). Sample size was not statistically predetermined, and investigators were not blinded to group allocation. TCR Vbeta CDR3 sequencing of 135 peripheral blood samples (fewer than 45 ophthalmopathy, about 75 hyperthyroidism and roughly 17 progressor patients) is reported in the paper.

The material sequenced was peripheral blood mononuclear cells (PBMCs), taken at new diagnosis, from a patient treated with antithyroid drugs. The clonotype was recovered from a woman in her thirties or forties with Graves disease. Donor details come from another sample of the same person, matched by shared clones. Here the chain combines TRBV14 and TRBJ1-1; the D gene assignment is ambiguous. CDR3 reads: CATSDLNTEAFF. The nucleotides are TGTGCCACCTCTGACCTGAACACTGAAGCTTTCTTT. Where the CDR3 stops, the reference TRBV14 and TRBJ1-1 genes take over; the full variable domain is EAGVTQFPSHSVIEKGQTVTLRCDPISGHDNLYWYRRVMGKEIKFLLHFVKESKQDESGMPNNRFLAERTGGTYSTLKVQPAELEDSGVYFCATSDLNTEAFFGQGTRLTVV.